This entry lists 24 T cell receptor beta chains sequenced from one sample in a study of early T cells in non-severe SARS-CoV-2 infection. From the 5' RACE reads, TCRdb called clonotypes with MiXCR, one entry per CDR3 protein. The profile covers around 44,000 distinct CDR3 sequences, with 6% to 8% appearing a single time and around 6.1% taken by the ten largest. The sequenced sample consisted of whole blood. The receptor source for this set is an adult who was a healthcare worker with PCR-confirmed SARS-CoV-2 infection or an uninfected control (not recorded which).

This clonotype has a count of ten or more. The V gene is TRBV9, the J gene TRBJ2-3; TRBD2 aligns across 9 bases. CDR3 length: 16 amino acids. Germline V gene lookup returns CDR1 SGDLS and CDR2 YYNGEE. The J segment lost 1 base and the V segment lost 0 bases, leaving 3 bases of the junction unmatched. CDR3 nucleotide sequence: TGTGCCAGCAGCGTAGCAGCGGGGGGACGCACAGATACGCAGTATTTT. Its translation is CASSVAAGGRTDTQYF.

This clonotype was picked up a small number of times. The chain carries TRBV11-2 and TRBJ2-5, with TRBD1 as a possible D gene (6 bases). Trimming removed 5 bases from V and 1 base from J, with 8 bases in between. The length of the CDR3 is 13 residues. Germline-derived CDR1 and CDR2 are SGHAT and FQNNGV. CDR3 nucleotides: TGTGCCAGCAGCCGGGACATCCAAGAGACCCAGTACTTC. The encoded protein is CASSRDIQETQYF. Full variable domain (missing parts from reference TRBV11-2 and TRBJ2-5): EAGVAQSPRYKIIEKRQSVAFWCNPISGHATLYWYQQILGQGPKLLIQFQNNGVVDDSQLPKDRFSAERLKGVDSTLKIQPAKLEDSAVYLCASSRDIQETQYFGPGTRLLVL.

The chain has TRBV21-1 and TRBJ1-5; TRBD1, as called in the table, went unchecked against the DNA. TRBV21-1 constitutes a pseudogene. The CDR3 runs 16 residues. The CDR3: CASSKAAGGGNQPQHF. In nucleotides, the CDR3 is TGTGCCAGCAGTAAAGCCGCGGGGGGCGGCAATCAGCCCCAGCATTTT.

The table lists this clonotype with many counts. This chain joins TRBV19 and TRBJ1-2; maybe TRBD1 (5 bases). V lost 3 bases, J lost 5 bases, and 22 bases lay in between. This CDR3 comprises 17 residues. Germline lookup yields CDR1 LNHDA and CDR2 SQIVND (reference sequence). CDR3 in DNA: TGTGCCAGTAGTATGATGAGACAGATTTACGGCGGTTATGGCTACACCTTC. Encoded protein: CASSMMRQIYGGYGYTF.

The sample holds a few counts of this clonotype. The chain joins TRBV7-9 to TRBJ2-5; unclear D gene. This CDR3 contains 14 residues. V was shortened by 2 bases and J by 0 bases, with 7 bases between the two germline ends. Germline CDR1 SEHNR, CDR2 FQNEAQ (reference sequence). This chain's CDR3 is CASSLLADQETQYF. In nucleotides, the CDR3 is TGTGCCAGCAGCTTACTGGCGGACCAAGAGACCCAGTACTTC.

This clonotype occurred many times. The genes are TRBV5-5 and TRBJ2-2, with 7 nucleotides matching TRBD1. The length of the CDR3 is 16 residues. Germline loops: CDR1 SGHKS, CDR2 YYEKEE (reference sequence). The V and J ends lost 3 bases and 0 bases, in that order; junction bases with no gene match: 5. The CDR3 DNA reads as TGTGCCAGCAGCTCCTACAGGGGTGCGAACACCGGGGAGCTGTTTTTT. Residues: CASSSYRGANTGELFF.

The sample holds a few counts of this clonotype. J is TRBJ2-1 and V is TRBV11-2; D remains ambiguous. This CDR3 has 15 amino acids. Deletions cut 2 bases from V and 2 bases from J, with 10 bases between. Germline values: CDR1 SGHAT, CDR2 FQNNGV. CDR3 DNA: TGTGCCAGCAGCTTAATCGATGCAGCCTACAATGAGCAGTTCTTC. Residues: CASSLIDAAYNEQFF.

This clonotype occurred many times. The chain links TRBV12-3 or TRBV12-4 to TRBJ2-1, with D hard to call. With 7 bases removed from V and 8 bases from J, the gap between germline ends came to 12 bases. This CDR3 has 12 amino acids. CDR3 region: CASTPGGDEQFF. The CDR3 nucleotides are TGTGCCAGCACCCCTGGCGGAGATGAGCAGTTCTTC.

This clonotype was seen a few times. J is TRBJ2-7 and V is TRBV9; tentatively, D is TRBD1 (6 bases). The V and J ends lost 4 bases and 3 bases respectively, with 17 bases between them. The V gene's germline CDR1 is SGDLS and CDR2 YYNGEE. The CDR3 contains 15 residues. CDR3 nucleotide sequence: TGTGCCAGCAGCACCCAACCGGGACAAAGCTACGAGCAGTACTTC. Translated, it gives CASSTQPGQSYEQYF. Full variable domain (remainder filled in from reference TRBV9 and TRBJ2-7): DSGVTQTPKHLITATGQRVTLRCSPRSGDLSVYWYQQSLDQGLQFLIQYYNGEERAKGNILERFSAQQFPDLHSELNLSSLELGDSALYFCASSTQPGQSYEQYFGPGTRLTVT.

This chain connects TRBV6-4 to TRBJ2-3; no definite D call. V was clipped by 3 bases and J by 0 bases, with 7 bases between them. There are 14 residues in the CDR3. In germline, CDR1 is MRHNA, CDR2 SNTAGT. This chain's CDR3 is CASSEYTSTDTQYF. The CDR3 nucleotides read TGTGCCAGCAGTGAGTATACTAGCACAGATACGCAGTATTTT.

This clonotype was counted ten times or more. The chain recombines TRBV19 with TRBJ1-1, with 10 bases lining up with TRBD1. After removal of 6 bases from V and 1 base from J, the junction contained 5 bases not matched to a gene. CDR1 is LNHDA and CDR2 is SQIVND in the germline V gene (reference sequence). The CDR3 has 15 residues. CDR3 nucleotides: TGTGCCAGTAGAGAAAGACAGGGGGCGAACACTGAAGCTTTCTTT. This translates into CASRERQGANTEAFF.

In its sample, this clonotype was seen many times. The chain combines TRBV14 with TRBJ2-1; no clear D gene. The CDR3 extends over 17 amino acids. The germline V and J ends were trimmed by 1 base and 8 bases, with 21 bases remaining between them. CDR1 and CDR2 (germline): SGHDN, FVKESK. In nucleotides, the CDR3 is TGTGCCAGCAGCCAAGTAGCACGGACCCTCCATCCCTATGAGCAGTTCTTC. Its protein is CASSQVARTLHPYEQFF.

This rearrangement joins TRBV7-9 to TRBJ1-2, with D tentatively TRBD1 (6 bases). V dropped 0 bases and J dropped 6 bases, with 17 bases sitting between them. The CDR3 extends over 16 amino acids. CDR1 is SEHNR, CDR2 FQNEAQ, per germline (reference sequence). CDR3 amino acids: CASSLALTGSPHGYTF. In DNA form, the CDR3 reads TGTGCCAGCAGCTTAGCCTTAACAGGGTCTCCCCATGGCTACACCTTC.

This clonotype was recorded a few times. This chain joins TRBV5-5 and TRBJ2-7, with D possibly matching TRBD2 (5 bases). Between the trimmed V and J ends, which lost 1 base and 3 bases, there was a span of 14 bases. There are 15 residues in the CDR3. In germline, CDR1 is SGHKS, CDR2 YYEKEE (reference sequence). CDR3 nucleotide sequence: TGTGCCAGCAGCTTGACGGGCGGGTTACACTACGAGCAGTACTTC. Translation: CASSLTGGLHYEQYF.

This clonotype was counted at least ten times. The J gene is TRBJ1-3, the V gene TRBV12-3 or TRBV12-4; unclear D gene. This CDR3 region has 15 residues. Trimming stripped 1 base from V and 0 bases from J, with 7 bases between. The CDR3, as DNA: TGTGCCAGCAGTTTAGTACGGAGCTCTGGAAACACCATATATTTT. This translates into CASSLVRSSGNTIYF.

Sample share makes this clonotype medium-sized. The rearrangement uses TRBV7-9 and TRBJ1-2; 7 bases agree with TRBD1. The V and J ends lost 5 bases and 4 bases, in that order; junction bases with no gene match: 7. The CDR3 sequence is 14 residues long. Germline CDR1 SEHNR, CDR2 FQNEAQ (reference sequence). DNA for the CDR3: TGTGCCAGCAGCCCGACAGGGAAGGTCTATGGCTACACCTTC. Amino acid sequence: CASSPTGKVYGYTF.

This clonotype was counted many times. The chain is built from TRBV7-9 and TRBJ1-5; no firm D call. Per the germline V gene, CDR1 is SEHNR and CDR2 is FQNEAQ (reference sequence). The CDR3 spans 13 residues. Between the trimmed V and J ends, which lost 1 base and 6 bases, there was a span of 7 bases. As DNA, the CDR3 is TGTGCCAGCAGCTTAGACGGGGTTCAGCCCCAGCATTTT. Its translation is CASSLDGVQPQHF.

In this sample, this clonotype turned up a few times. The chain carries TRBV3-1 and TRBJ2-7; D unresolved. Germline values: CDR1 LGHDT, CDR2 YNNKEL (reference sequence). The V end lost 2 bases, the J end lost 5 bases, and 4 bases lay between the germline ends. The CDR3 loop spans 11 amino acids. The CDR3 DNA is TGTGCCAGCAGCCAATCCAACGAGCAGTACTTC. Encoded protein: CASSQSNEQYF.

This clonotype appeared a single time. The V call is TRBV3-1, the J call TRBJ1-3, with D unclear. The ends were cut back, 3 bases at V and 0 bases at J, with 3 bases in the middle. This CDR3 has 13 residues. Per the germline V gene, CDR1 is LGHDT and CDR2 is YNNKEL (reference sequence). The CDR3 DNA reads TGTGCCAGCAGCCATAGCTCTGGAAACACCATATATTTT. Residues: CASSHSSGNTIYF.

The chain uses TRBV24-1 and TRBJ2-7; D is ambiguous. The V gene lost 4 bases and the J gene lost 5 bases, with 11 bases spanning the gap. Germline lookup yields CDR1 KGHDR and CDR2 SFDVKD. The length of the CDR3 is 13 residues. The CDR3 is CATSDPDDHEQYF. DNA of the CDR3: TGTGCCACCAGTGACCCGGACGACCACGAGCAGTACTTC.

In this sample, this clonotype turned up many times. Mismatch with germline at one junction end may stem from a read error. CDR3 loop: CASRPDAAEEFF. The DNA for the CDR3 is TGTGCCAGCAGACCGGACGCCGCTGAGGAGTTCTTC. The gene calls are TRBV12-3 or TRBV12-4 and TRBJ2-1; the D is unclear. This CDR3 contains 12 residues.

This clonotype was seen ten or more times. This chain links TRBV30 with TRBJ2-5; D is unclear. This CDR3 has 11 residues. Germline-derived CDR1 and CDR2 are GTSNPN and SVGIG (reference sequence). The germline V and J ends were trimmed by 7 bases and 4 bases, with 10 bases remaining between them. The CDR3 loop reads CASQVTETQYF. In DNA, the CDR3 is TGTGCCTCCCAGGTGACAGAGACCCAGTACTTC.

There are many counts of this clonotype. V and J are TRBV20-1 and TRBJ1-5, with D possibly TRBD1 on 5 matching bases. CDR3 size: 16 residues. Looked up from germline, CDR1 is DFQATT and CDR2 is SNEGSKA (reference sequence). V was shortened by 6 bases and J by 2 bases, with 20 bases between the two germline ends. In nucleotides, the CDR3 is TGCAGTGCCAAACAAGGATCAGGGACGGGCAATCAGCCCCAGCATTTT. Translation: CSAKQGSGTGNQPQHF.

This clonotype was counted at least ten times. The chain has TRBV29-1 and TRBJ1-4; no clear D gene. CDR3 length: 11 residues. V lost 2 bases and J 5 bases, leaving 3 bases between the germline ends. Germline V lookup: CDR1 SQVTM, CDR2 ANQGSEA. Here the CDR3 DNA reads TGCAGCGTTGAACGGAATGAAAAACTGTTTTTT. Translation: CSVERNEKLFF.